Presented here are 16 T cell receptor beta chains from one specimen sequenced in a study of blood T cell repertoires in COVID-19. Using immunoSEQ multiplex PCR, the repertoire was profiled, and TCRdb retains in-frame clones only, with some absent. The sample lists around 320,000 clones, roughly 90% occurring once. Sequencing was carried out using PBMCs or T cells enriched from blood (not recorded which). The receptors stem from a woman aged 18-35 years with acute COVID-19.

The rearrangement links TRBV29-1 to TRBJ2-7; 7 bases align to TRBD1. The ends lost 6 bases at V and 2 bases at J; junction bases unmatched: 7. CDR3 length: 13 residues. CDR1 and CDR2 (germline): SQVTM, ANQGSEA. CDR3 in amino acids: CSVIRDSTYEQYF. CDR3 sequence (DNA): TGCAGCGTGATAAGGGACAGCACCTACGAGCAGTACTTC.

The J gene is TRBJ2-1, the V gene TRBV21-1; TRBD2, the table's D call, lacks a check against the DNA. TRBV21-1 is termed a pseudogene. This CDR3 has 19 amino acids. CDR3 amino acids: CASSKALSGGRFSYNEQFF. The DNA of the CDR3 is TGTGCCAGCAGCAAAGCGCTTTCGGGCGGGCGGTTCTCCTACAATGAGCAGTTCTTC.

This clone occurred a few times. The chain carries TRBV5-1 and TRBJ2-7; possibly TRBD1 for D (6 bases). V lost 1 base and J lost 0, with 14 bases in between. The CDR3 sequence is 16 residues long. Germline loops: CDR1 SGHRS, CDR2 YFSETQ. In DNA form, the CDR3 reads TGCGCCAGCAGCTTGAGTTGGAGGACAGACTCCTACGAGCAGTACTTC. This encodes CASSLSWRTDSYEQYF.

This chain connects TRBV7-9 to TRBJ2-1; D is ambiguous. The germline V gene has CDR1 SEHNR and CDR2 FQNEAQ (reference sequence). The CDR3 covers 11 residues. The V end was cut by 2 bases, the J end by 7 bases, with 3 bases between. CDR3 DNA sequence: TGTGCCAGCAGCTTACCGAATGAGCAGTTCTTC. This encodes CASSLPNEQFF.

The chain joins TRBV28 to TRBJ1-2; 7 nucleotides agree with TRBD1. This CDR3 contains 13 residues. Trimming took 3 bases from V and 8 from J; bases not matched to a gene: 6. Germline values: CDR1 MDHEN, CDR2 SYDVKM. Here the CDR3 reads CASSFRGSGGYTF. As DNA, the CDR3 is TGTGCCAGCAGTTTCAGGGGGTCTGGAGGCTACACCTTC.

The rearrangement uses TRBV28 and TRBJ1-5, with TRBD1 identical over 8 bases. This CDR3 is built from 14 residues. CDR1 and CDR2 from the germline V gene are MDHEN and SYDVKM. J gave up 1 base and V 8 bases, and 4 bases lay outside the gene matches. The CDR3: CASLQGASNQPQHF. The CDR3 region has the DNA TGTGCCAGCCTTCAGGGGGCGAGCAATCAGCCCCAGCATTTT.

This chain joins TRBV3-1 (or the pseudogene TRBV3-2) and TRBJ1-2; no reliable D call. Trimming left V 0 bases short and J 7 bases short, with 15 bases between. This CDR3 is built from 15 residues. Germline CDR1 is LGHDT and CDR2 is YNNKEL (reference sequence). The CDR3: CASSQDSTGKGGYTF. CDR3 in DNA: TGTGCCAGCAGCCAAGATTCGACGGGGAAGGGTGGCTACACCTTC.

In DNA, the CDR3 is TGCGCCAGCAGCCTCCCCAATGAGCAGTTCTTC. The encoded protein is CASSLPNEQFF. The genes are TRBV5-1 and TRBJ2-1; no firm D call. Per germline, CDR1 SGHRS and CDR2 YFSETQ. This CDR3 spans 11 amino acids. V was shortened by 4 bases and J by 6 bases, with 5 bases between the two germline ends. The entire variable domain, with the rest obtained from reference TRBV5-1 and TRBJ2-1, is as follows: KAGVTQTPRYLIKTRGQQVTLSCSPISGHRSVSWYQQTPGQGLQFLFEYFSETQRNKGNFPGRFSGRQFSNSRSEMNVSTLELGDSALYLCASSLPNEQFFGPGTRLTVL.

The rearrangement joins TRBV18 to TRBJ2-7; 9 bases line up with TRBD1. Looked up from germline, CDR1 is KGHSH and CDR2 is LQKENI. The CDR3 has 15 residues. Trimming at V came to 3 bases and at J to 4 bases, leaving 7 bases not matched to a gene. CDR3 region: CASSPRTGVKYEQYF. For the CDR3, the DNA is TGTGCCAGCTCACCTCGGACAGGGGTTAAGTACGAGCAGTACTTC.

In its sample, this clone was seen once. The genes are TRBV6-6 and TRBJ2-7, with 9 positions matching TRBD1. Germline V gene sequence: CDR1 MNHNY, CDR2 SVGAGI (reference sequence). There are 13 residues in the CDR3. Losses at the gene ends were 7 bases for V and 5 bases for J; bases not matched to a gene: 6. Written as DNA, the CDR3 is TGTGCCAGCATGGGACAGGGTACGAACGAGCAGTACTTC. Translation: CASMGQGTNEQYF.

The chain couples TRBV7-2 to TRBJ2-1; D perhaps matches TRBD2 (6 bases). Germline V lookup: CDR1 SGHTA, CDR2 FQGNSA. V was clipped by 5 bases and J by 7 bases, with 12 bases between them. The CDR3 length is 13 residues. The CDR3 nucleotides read TGTGCCAGCAGCGCCGGGACTGCTAATGAGCAGTTCTTC. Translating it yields CASSAGTANEQFF.

The CDR3 is CASSFGSSYNSPLHF. As DNA, the CDR3 is TGTGCCAGCAGTTTTGGGAGCTCCTATAATTCACCCCTCCACTTT. The V gene is TRBV28, the J gene TRBJ1-6, with D unclear. Germline-derived CDR1 and CDR2 are MDHEN and SYDVKM. The CDR3 contains 15 residues. V was cut by 3 bases and J by 0 bases, with 6 bases left in between.

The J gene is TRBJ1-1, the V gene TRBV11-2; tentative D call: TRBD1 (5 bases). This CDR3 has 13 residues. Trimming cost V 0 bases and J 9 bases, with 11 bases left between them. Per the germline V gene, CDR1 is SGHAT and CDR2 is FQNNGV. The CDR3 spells CASSLDRAGKAFF. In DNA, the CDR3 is TGTGCCAGCAGCTTAGATCGGGCAGGGAAAGCTTTCTTT.

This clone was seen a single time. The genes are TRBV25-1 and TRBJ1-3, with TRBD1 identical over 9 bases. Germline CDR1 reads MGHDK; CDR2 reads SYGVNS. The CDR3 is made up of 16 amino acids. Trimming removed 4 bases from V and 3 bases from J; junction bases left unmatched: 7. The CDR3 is CASSAGQGSYGNTIYF. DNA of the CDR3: TGTGCCAGCAGTGCGGGACAGGGTTCTTATGGAAACACCATATATTTT.

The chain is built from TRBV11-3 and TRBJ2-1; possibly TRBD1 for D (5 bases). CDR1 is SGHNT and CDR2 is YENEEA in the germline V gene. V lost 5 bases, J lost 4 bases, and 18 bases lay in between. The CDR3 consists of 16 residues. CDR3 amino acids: CASSPLGGNRYNEQFF. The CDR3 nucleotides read TGTGCCAGCAGCCCCCTAGGCGGTAACAGGTACAATGAGCAGTTCTTC.

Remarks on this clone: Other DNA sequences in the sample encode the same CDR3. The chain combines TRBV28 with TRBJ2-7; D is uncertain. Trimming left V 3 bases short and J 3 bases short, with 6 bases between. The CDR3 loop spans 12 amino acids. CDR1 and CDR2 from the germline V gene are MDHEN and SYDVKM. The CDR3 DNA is TGTGCCAGCAGTTTCCTCTTCTACGAGCAGTACTTC. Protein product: CASSFLFYEQYF.